This T cell receptor (beta chain) was sequenced in a study of blood T cell repertoires in COVID-19. Looking at the study overall: Sites in the United States, Italy and Spain provided acute and convalescent COVID-19 samples. The cDNA or gDNA used as material had been derived from T cells, B-cell-depleted T cells, or PBMCs.

This CDR3 region has 15 residues. Germline-derived CDR1 and CDR2 are SQVTM and ANQGSEA. After removal of 6 bases from V and 4 bases from J, the junction contained 12 bases not matched to a gene. As processed by the authors: For nucleated cells, counts were estimated from reference gene primer amplification. Measured with immunoSEQ multiplex PCR; TCRdb has only the in-frame clones, and not every one. V and J calls and clone size are those listed in that table; D and trimming were worked out from the DNA. Altogether roughly 290,000 clones are present, around 89% being singletons, with the ten largest covering approximately 13%.

This chain uses TRBV29-1 with TRBJ1-3, with 7 bases fitting TRBD1. The TCR originated in a woman aged 60-70 years with acute or convalescent COVID-19. The sample taken for sequencing was peripheral blood. CDR3 residues: CSVAARQGRGNTIYF. CDR3 nucleotides: TGCAGCGTAGCAGCAAGACAGGGTAGGGGAAACACCATATATTTT. Filled out from reference TRBV29-1 and TRBJ1-3, the complete variable domain reads SAVISQKPSRDICQRGTSLTIQCQVDSQVTMMFWYRQQPGQSLTLIATANQGSEATYESGFVIDKFPISRPNLTFSTLTVSNMSPEDSSIYLCSVAARQGRGNTIYFGEGSWLTVV.